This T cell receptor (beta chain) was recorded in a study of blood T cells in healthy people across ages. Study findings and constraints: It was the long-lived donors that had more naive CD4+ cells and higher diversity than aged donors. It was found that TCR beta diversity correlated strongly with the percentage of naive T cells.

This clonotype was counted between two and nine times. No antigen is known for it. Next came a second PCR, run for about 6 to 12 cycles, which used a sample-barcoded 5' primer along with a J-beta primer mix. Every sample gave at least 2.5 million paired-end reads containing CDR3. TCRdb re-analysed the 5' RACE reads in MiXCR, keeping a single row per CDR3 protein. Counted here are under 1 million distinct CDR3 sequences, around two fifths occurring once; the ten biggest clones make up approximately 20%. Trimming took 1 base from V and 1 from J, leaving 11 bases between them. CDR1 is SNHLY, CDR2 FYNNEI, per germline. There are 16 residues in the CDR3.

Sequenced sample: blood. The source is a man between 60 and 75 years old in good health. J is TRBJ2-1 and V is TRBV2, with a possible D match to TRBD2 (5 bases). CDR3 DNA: TGTGCCAGCAGTGAAGGAGGGCCGGAGTCCTACAATGAGCAGTTCTTC. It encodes CASSEGGPESYNEQFF.